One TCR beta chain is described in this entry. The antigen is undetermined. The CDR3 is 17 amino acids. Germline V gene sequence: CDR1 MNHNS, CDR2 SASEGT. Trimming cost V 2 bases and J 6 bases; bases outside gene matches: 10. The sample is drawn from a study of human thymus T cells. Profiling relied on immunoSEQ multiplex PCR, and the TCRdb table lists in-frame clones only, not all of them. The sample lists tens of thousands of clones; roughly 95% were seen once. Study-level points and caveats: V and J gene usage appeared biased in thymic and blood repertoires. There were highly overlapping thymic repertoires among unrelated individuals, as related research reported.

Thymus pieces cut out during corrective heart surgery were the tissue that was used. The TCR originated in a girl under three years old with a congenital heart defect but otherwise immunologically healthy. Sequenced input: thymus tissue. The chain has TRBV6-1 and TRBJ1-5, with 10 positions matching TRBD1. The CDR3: CASSERGPGQGIQPQHF. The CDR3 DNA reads TGTGCCAGCAGTGAAAGGGGACCGGGACAGGGGATTCAGCCCCAGCATTTT.